The entry below describes one T cell receptor beta chain. These data belong to a study of blood T cell repertoires in COVID-19. Study overall: The origin of the acute and convalescent COVID-19 samples was the United States, Italy and Spain. T cells, B-cell-depleted T cells, or PBMCs supplied cDNA or gDNA.

In the original processing: Researchers report that nucleated cell counts were estimated from reference gene primer amplification. Assay used: immunoSEQ multiplex PCR; TCRdb lists only in-frame clones, some missing. V, J and clone size are taken as reported in that table, and D and trimming were inferred from the DNA itself. The table has about 60,000 clones, approximately 90% seen once; the top ten hold over 9.5%. The sequenced sample was peripheral blood. The receptor was derived from a human donor with acute or convalescent COVID-19. The donor label of this sample is uncertain.

For the CDR3, the DNA is TGTGCCAGCAGCGCCTCACTAGCGGGAGGGGGGGAGACCCAGTACTTC. Protein sequence: CASSASLAGGGETQYF. The chain combines TRBV9 with TRBJ2-5, with 13 bases lining up with TRBD2. Germline V gives CDR1 SGDLS, CDR2 YYNGEE. J gave up 5 bases and V 3 bases, and 7 bases lay outside the gene matches. This CDR3 has 16 residues.